The next 5 T cell receptor beta chains were all read from a single sample in a study of T cell responses to AZD1222 COVID-19 vaccine. Some clones are missing from TCRdb's copy, which holds only in-frame ones; the method was immunoSEQ multiplex PCR. The sample consists of 110,000 to 150,000 clones, over 80% of them appearing once. The sample in question was peripheral blood, obtained 28 days after the second AZD1222 dose. All receptors derive from an adult who received the AZD1222 COVID-19 vaccine.

This chain connects TRBV29-1 to TRBJ2-1, with D hard to call. Germline CDR1 reads SQVTM; CDR2 reads ANQGSEA. This CDR3 is 12 amino acids long. Trimming took off 2 bases at V and 7 bases at J, with 9 bases between the two ends. The CDR3, as DNA: TGCAGCGTTGAACGCGCCAGGAATGAGCAGTTCTTC. Translating gives CSVERARNEQFF.

This clone was seen a handful of times. This sequence joins TRBV10-3 and TRBJ1-1; possibly TRBD1 for D (5 bases). The germline V gene has CDR1 ENHRY and CDR2 SYGVKD. The length of the CDR3 is 13 residues. V was shortened by 3 bases and J by 1 base, with 6 bases between the two germline ends. CDR3 nucleotides: TGTGCCATCAGTGAAGGACAGAACACTGAAGCTTTCTTT. Residues: CAISEGQNTEAFF.

The genes are TRBV12-3 or TRBV12-4 and TRBJ1-1, with a possible D match to TRBD1 (5 bases). With 6 bases removed from V and 11 bases from J, the gap between germline ends came to 16 bases. This CDR3 is built from 12 residues. Written as DNA, the CDR3 is TGTGCCAGCAGACTCAGCGGGGGTGAGGCTTTCTTT. Its protein product is CASRLSGGEAFF.

This sequence joins TRBV10-2 and TRBJ1-1; D gene unclear. This CDR3 region has 14 residues. Germline CDR1 and CDR2: WSHSY and SAAADI. The V end lost 3 bases, the J end lost 0 bases, and 8 bases lay between the germline ends. The CDR3 spells CASSELGMNTEAFF. The CDR3 region has the DNA TGCGCCAGCAGTGAATTGGGTATGAACACTGAAGCTTTCTTT.

This clone was seen more than once but under ten times. This rearrangement joins TRBV5-1 to TRBJ2-1; 8 nucleotides agree with TRBD2. Unmatched junction bases numbered 2, after V lost 1 base and J lost 5 bases. Germline CDR1 reads SGHRS; CDR2 reads YFSETQ. The CDR3 sequence is 14 residues long. The CDR3 DNA reads as TGCGCCAGCAGCTTGCCGGGAGGGGACAATGAGCAGTTCTTC. This translates into CASSLPGGDNEQFF.